A selection of T cell receptor beta chains follows, all from one sample in a study of technical replicates of blood from several donors. Profiling relied on immunoSEQ multiplex PCR, and the TCRdb table lists in-frame clones only, not all of them. Of around 62,000 clones listed, 98% are singletons. Material: T cells isolated from PBMCs. The source of these receptors is a human donor in good health. The CDR3 runs from the conserved cysteine through the conserved F or W. The D gene is left open where the match is weak. Size is stated for part of the rows, as once, few or many counts, or as a class when the clone is expanded.

v_call: TRBV5-1
j_call: TRBJ1-3
d_call: NA
clone_size: once
cdr3_length: 16
cdr3_nt: TGCGCCAGCAGCTTGGCCGGGGGGATCTCTGGAAACACCATATATTTT
cdr3_aa: CASSLAGGISGNTIYF

v_call: TRBV23-1
j_call: TRBJ1-5
d_call: NA
clone_size: NA
cdr3_length: 13
cdr3_nt: TGCGCCAGCAGTCACGGGGGGGCTCAGCCCCAGCATTTT
cdr3_aa: CASSHGGAQPQHF

v_call: TRBV2
j_call: TRBJ1-5
d_call: NA
clone_size: NA
cdr3_length: 11
cdr3_nt: TGTGCCAGCAGTGTAACAGGGCTCCAGCATTTT
cdr3_aa: CASSVTGLQHF

v_call: TRBV19
j_call: TRBJ2-3
d_call: TRBD1
clone_size: once
cdr3_length: 16
cdr3_nt: TGTGCCAGTAGTATATGGGGGACAGAACACACAGATACGCAGTATTTT
cdr3_aa: CASSIWGTEHTDTQYF

v_call: TRBV5-6
j_call: TRBJ1-3
d_call: TRBD1
clone_size: NA
cdr3_length: 19
cdr3_nt: TGTGCCAGCAGTCTAAGAAGGGACAGGGCGGATTTATCTGGAAACACCATATATTTT
cdr3_aa: CASSLRRDRADLSGNTIYF

v_call: TRBV2
j_call: TRBJ2-2
d_call: NA
clone_size: NA
cdr3_length: 15
cdr3_nt: TGTGCCAGCAGTGTAGTCAGTAGCTTCACCGGGGAGCTGTTTTTT
cdr3_aa: CASSVVSSFTGELFF

v_call: TRBV6-5
j_call: TRBJ1-1
d_call: NA
clone_size: NA
cdr3_length: 14
cdr3_nt: TGTGCCAGCAGTTACTCCACTGGAGGCACTGAAGCTTTCTTT
cdr3_aa: CASSYSTGGTEAFF

v_call: TRBV28
j_call: TRBJ2-7
d_call: TRBD2
clone_size: NA
cdr3_length: 19
cdr3_nt: TGTGCCAGCAGTCGAATTACCGGGACTAGCCGATCGCTTAACTACGAGCAGTACTTC
cdr3_aa: CASSRITGTSRSLNYEQYF

v_call: TRBV4-1
j_call: TRBJ1-4
d_call: TRBD1
clone_size: NA
cdr3_length: 15
cdr3_nt: TGCGCCAGCAGCCTGGGGACAGTAAATAATGAAAAACTGTTTTTT
cdr3_aa: CASSLGTVNNEKLFF

v_call: TRBV29-1
j_call: TRBJ1-1
d_call: TRBD1
clone_size: once
cdr3_length: 17
cdr3_nt: TGCAGCGCCGAGCTCAGACTGAAGGGACAGTTGAACACTGAAGCTTTCTTT
cdr3_aa: CSAELRLKGQLNTEAFF

v_call: TRBV5-1
j_call: TRBJ2-1
d_call: TRBD1
clone_size: NA
cdr3_length: 15
cdr3_nt: TGCGCCAGCAGTCTGGGACAGGGCGGTGGCAATGAGCAGTTCTTC
cdr3_aa: CASSLGQGGGNEQFF

v_call: TRBV27
j_call: TRBJ2-1
d_call: TRBD2
clone_size: once
cdr3_length: 16
cdr3_nt: TGTGCCAGCAGTTTACTAGGGGGCGGGAGGGCCCATGAGCAGTTCTTC
cdr3_aa: CASSLLGGGRAHEQFF

v_call: TRBV29-1
j_call: TRBJ1-1
d_call: NA
clone_size: once
cdr3_length: 13
cdr3_nt: TGCAGCGTTGAACACGCGTCGCGGACTGAAGCTTTCTTT
cdr3_aa: CSVEHASRTEAFF

v_call: TRBV6-1
j_call: TRBJ1-1
d_call: NA
clone_size: NA
cdr3_length: 15
cdr3_nt: TGTGCCAGCAGTCAGTCGATGGGGGGAGGCACTGAAGCTTTCTTT
cdr3_aa: CASSQSMGGGTEAFF

v_call: TRBV28
j_call: TRBJ2-5
d_call: NA
clone_size: NA
cdr3_length: 13
cdr3_nt: TGTGCCAGCAGTGAACTCTCAGGAGAGACCCAGTACTTC
cdr3_aa: CASSELSGETQYF

v_call: TRBV4-1
j_call: TRBJ2-3
d_call: TRBD2
clone_size: NA
cdr3_length: 15
cdr3_nt: TGCGCCAGCAGCCAACCGACTAGCGGGAGTTTAACGCAGTATTTT
cdr3_aa: CASSQPTSGSLTQYF

v_call: TRBV30
j_call: TRBJ1-2
d_call: NA
clone_size: NA
cdr3_length: 11
cdr3_nt: TGTGCCTGGGGGCTTAACTATGGCTACACCTTC
cdr3_aa: CAWGLNYGYTF

v_call: TRBV7-6
j_call: TRBJ1-1
d_call: NA
clone_size: NA
cdr3_length: 14
cdr3_nt: TGTGCCAGCAGCGATACAGGGAATACCGCTGAAGCTTTCTTT
cdr3_aa: CASSDTGNTAEAFF

v_call: TRBV4-2
j_call: TRBJ2-5
d_call: TRBD2
clone_size: NA
cdr3_length: 16
cdr3_nt: TGTGCCAGCAGCCCTAGACTAGCGGGCTTCCAAGAGACCCAGTACTTC
cdr3_aa: CASSPRLAGFQETQYF

v_call: TRBV30
j_call: TRBJ1-3
d_call: NA
clone_size: NA
cdr3_length: 12
cdr3_nt: TGTGCCTGGAGTTATGGGGAGAACACCATATATTTT
cdr3_aa: CAWSYGENTIYF

v_call: TRBV18
j_call: TRBJ2-5
d_call: TRBD1
clone_size: NA
cdr3_length: 14
cdr3_nt: TGTGCCAGCTCACCGACAGGGCGAGGAGAGACCCAGTACTTC
cdr3_aa: CASSPTGRGETQYF

v_call: TRBV7-9
j_call: TRBJ2-5
d_call: TRBD2
clone_size: NA
cdr3_length: 16
cdr3_nt: TGTGCCAGCAGCTTCCCGACTAGCGGGGGTCAAGAGACCCAGTACTTC
cdr3_aa: CASSFPTSGGQETQYF

v_call: TRBV7-2
j_call: TRBJ1-3
d_call: NA
clone_size: NA
cdr3_length: 14
cdr3_nt: TGTGCCAGCAGCTTACTGGGGCAAGGAAACACCATATATTTT
cdr3_aa: CASSLLGQGNTIYF